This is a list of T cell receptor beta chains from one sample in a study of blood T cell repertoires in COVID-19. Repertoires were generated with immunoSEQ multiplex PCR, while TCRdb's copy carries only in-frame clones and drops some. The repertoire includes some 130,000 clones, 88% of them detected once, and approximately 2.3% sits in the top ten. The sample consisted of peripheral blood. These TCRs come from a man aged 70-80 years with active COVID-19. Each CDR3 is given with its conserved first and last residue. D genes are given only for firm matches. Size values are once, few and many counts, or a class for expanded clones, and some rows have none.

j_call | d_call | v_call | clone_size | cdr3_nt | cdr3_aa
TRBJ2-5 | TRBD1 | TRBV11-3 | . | TGTGCCAGCAGCAATGGACAGGGGGCGGGAGAGACCCAGTACTTC | CASSNGQGAGETQYF
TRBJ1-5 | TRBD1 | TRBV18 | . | TGTGCCAGCTCACCAGAGAGACAGGGGGGAAATCAGCCCCAGCATTTT | CASSPERQGGNQPQHF
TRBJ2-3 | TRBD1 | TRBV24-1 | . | TGTGCCACCAGTGGACAGGGGGCGGGGGTTACGCAGTATTTT | CATSGQGAGVTQYF
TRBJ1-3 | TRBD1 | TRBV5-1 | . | TGCGCCAGCAGCTGGGGACAGGGGGAAGGAAAGCATTTT | CASSWGQGEGKHF
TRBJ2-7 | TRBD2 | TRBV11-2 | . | TGTGCCAGCAGCCGAGGCGGGGGTCCCTACGAGCAGTACTTC | CASSRGGGPYEQYF
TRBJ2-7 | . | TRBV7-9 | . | TGTGCCAGCAGAGGCGGGGGCCCCTACGAGCAGTACTTC | CASRGGGPYEQYF
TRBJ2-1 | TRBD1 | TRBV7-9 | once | TGTGCCAGCAGCTCCCGAGGGACAGGGCACCACAATGAGCAGTTCTTC | CASSSRGTGHHNEQFF
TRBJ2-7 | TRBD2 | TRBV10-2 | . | TGCGCCAGCAGTGAATCGACTAGCGGGAGCTACGAGCAGTACTTC | CASSESTSGSYEQYF
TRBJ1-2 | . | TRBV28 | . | TGTGCCAGCAGTTCCCTCCAGGGACAATACGGCTACACCTTC | CASSSLQGQYGYTF
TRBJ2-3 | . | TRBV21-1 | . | TGTGCCAGCCCCTTTCTACTAGCGGGAAGAGATACGCAGTATTTT | CASPFLLAGRDTQYF
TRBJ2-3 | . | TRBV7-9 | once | TGTGCCAGCAGCCCTCCAGGGGTTAGCACAGATACGCAGTATTTT | CASSPPGVSTDTQYF
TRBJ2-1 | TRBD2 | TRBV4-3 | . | TGCGCCAGCAGCCAAGGGATCGGGAGGGGGATCTACAATGAGCAGTTCTTC | CASSQGIGRGIYNEQFF
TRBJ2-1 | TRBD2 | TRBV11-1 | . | TGTGCCAGCAGCTTAGTAGCTAGCGGGAGAGGTGAGCAGTTCTTC | CASSLVASGRGEQFF
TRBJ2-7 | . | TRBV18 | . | TGTGCCAGCTCACCACGGGGAGACGAGCAGTACTTC | CASSPRGDEQYF
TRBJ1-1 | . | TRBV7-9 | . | TGTGCCAGCATTCCGACGGGGGGGAACACTGAAGCTTTCTTT | CASIPTGGNTEAFF
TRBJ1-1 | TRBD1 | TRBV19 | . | TGTGCCAGTAGTATGGACGACAGGGTTGGGAACACTGAAGCTTTCTTT | CASSMDDRVGNTEAFF